This T cell receptor beta chain was sequenced in a study of T cell responses to AZD1222 COVID-19 vaccine. Data came from immunoSEQ multiplex PCR; TCRdb stores just in-frame clones and leaves some out. The data contain 130,000 or so clones, 90% to 95% of them seen just once; the ten biggest clones take up over 0.9%. The count of this clone is one. This CDR3 is 14 amino acids long. CDR1 KGHSH and CDR2 LQKENI come from the germline V gene. Deletions cut 2 bases from V and 4 bases from J, with 8 bases between. Source: peripheral blood, taken on day 0 of MenACWY control vaccination. The receptor was isolated from an adult in good health. The rearrangement links TRBV18 to TRBJ2-2, with D perhaps being TRBD1 or TRBD2 (5 bases each). The CDR3 protein is CASSPSGGTGELFF. CDR3 coding DNA: TGTGCCAGCTCACCAAGTGGGGGCACCGGGGAGCTGTTTTTT.